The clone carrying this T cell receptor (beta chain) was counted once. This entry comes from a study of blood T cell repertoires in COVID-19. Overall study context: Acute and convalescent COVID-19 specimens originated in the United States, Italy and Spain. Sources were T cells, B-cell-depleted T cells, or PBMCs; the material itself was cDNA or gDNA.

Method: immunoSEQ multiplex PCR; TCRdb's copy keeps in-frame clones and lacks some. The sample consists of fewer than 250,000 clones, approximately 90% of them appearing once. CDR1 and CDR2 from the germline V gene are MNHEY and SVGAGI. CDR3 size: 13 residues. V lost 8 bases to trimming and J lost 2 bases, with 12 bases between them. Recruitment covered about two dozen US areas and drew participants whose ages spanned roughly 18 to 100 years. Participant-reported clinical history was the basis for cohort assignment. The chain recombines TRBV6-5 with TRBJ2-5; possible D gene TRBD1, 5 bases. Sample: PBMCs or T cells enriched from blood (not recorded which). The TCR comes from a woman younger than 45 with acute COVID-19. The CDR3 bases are TGTGCCAGCGGATTAGACAGACAAGAGACCCAGTACTTC. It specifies CASGLDRQETQYF.